This T cell receptor (beta chain) appears in the sequencing data of a study of blood T cell repertoires in COVID-19. Across the study: COVID-19 samples collected from the United States, Italy and Spain covered acute and convalescent phases. From T cells, B-cell-depleted T cells, or PBMCs came the material, which was cDNA or gDNA.

Authors' data handling: Estimation of nucleated cell counts was performed using reference gene primer amplification. Using immunoSEQ multiplex PCR, the repertoire was profiled, and TCRdb retains in-frame clones only, with some absent. V, J and clone size derive from that table, while D and trimming were established from the DNA sequence. The sample shows some 290,000 clones, 81% of them seen only once. The V gene end was trimmed by 5 bases and the J gene end by 6 bases; junction bases not matched to a gene: 9. This CDR3 is built from 15 residues. V and J are TRBV23-1 and TRBJ1-5; the match to TRBD1 covers 8 bases. TRBV23-1 is classed as an ORF, of uncertain function. The source of this sequence is a woman aged 60-70 years with active or convalescent COVID-19. The specimen sequenced was peripheral blood. The CDR3 sequence is CASSFDRGQGQPQHF. CDR3 sequence (DNA): TGCGCCAGCAGTTTTGACAGGGGTCAGGGTCAGCCCCAGCATTTT.